The rows below give T cell receptor beta chains drawn from one sample of a study of blood T cell repertoires in COVID-19. The assay was immunoSEQ multiplex PCR, and TCRdb's table has in-frame clones only and misses some. The sample holds 100,000 or so clones; about 85% are singletons and the top ten take approximately 5.6%. Sequenced sample: peripheral blood. The receptor source for this set is a woman between 50 and 59 years old with COVID-19, enrolled during active disease. CDR3s leave out the opening cysteine and the closing phenylalanine or tryptophan.

>TRBV3-1/TRBV3-2|TRBJ2-5
ASSQRLAGQETQY
>TRBV5-8|TRBJ1-1
ASSLEPTVTEAF
>TRBV5-1|TRBJ1-4
ASSLVSATNEKLF
>TRBV3-1/TRBV3-2|TRBJ1-2
ASSLDRGTGYT
>TRBV27|TRBJ1-6
ASRHTGTGSPLH
>TRBV7-2|TRBJ2-3
ASSGGAPDTQY
>TRBV28|TRBJ1-2
ASSTGVDYGYT
>TRBV11-3|TRBJ2-2
ASSYKTSRYTGELF
>TRBV6-2/TRBV6-3|TRBJ2-1
ASSYDRGTYNEQF
>TRBV27|TRBJ2-7
ASSDHETVSYEQY
>TRBV30|TRBJ2-2
AWSWGETGELF
>TRBV13|TRBJ1-4
ASSLGQNEKLF
>TRBV27|TRBJ1-4
ASRPDQGNNEKLF
>TRBV28|TRBJ1-5
ASSLTVGGNGNQPQH
>TRBV27|TRBJ1-2
ASRTDRGDYT
>TRBV11-3|TRBJ2-1
ASSLSGPGTGGNEQF
>TRBV7-8|TRBJ1-4
ASSRGGQASEEKLF
>TRBV3-1/TRBV3-2|TRBJ1-3
ASSQKYRGNTIY
>TRBV12-5|TRBJ2-1
ASGSGLAVNEQF
>TRBV12-3/TRBV12-4|TRBJ2-5
ASSLNQRETQY
>TRBV2|TRBJ2-2
ASSPTGDRGGTGELF
>TRBV14|TRBJ2-5
ASSQDRLTQY
>TRBV6-5|TRBJ1-4
ATSQGGTNEKLF
>TRBV7-2|TRBJ1-5
ASSLKTGLEQPQH
>TRBV30|TRBJ1-3
AWSFPGTGSNTIY
>TRBV2|TRBJ1-1
ASSGTRNTEAF
>TRBV9|TRBJ1-1
ASSVEGGGTEAF
>TRBV21-1|TRBJ2-1
ASSNRASGGADNEQF
>TRBV5-1|TRBJ1-4
ASSAGSSGVTNEKLF
>TRBV4-1|TRBJ2-1
ASSGGLASNEQF
>TRBV4-1|TRBJ1-1
ASSQDLYNTEAF
>TRBV19|TRBJ2-6
ASSIGQYAGANVLT
>TRBV28|TRBJ1-2
ASARGAFGYT
>TRBV30|TRBJ2-5
AWSRATGSQETQY
>TRBV11-2|TRBJ2-7
ASSFGGSVYEQY
>TRBV7-7|TRBJ2-2
ASSQGQGSPGELF
>TRBV6-5|TRBJ2-7
ASRETDEPSYEQY
>TRBV28|TRBJ2-1
ASSLMTGPHNEQF
>TRBV27|TRBJ1-5
ASSSRGQNNQPQH
>TRBV4-1|TRBJ2-7
ASSQLAGVGLWEQY
>TRBV7-9|TRBJ1-1
ASSLASRDTEAF
>TRBV6-2/TRBV6-3|TRBJ2-1
ASSPYSGGANNEQF
>TRBV27|TRBJ2-3
ASRELRGGTDTQY
>TRBV5-1|TRBJ2-7
ASSLEGTSGGREQY
>TRBV2|TRBJ2-3
ASSVQGLTTDTQY
>TRBV11-2|TRBJ2-3
ASSKITGGAADTQY
>TRBV2|TRBJ1-2
ASSEAHGYGYT